The source of this TCR beta chain is a study of tumor and adjacent non-tumor tissue in lung cancer. Points from the study as a whole: TCR diversity was significantly greater in tumor than normal lung tissue. Tumor TCR diversity, when higher, was linked to shorter survival.

There are a few counts of this clonotype. Antigen specificity is unknown. A much larger clone lies one base from this, so it may be a read error. This CDR3 has 15 amino acids. Per germline, CDR1 GTSNPN and CDR2 SVGIG (reference sequence). TCRbeta libraries were built with three rounds of nested PCR, modified from ARM-PCR. TCRdb independently ran MiXCR on the multiplex PCR reads; one entry per CDR3 protein. The sample consists of approximately 90,000 distinct CDR3 sequences, 76% of them appearing once. The template was RNA from unsorted bulk tissue. This non-tumor lung sample came from over 3 cm beyond the tumor edge.

The gene calls are TRBV30 and TRBJ2-7; no firm D call. The specimen sequenced was distant non-tumor lung tissue. The clonotype comes from a woman in her fifties or sixties with non-small cell lung cancer. The CDR3 region is CALSVTGRVSYEQYF. The CDR3 DNA reads TGTGCCTTGAGTGTAACCGGACGGGTAAGCTACGAGCAGTACTTC.